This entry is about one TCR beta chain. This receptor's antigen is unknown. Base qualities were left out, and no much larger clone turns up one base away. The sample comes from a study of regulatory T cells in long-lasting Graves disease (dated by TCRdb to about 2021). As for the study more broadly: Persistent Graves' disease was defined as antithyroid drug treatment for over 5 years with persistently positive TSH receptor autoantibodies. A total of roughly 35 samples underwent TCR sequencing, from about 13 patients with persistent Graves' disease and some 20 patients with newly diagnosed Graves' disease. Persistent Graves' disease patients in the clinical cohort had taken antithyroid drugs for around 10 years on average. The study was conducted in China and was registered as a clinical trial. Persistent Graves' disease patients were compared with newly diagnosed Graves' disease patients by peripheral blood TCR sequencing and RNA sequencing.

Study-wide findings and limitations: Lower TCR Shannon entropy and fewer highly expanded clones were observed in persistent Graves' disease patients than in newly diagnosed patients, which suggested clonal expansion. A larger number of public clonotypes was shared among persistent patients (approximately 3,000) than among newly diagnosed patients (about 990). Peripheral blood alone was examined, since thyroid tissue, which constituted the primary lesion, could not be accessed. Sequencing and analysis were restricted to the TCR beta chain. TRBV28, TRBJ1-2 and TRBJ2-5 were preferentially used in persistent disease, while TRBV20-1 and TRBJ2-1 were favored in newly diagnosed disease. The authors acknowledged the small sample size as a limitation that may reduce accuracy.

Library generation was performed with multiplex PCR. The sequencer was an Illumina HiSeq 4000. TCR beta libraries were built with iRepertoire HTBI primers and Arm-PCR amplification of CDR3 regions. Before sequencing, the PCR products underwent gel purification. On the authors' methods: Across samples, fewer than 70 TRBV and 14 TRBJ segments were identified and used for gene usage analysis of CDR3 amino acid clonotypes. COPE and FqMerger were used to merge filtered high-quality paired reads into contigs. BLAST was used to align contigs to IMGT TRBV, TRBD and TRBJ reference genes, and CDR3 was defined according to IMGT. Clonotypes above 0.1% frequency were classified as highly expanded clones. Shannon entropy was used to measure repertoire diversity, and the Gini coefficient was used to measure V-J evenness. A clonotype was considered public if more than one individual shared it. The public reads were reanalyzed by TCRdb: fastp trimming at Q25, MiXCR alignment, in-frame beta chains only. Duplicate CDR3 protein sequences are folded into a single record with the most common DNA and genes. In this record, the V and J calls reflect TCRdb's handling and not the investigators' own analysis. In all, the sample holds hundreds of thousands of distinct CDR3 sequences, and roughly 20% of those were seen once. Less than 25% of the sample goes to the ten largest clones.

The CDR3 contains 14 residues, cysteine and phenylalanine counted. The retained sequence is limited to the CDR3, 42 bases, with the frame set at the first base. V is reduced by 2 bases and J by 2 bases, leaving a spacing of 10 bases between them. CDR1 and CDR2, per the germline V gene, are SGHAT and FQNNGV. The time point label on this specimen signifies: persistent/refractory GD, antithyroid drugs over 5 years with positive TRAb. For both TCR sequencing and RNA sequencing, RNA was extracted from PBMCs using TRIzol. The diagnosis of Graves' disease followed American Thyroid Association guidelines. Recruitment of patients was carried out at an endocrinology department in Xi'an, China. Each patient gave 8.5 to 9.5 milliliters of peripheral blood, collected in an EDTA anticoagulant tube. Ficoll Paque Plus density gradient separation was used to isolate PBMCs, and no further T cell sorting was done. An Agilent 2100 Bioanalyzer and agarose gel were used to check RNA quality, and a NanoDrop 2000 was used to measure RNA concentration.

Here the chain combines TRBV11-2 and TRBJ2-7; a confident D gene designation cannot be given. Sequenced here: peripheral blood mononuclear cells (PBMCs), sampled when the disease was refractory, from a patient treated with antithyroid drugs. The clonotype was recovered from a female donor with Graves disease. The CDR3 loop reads CASSLRPEPYEQYF. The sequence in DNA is TGTGCCAGCAGCTTAAGGCCAGAACCCTACGAGCAGTACTTC.